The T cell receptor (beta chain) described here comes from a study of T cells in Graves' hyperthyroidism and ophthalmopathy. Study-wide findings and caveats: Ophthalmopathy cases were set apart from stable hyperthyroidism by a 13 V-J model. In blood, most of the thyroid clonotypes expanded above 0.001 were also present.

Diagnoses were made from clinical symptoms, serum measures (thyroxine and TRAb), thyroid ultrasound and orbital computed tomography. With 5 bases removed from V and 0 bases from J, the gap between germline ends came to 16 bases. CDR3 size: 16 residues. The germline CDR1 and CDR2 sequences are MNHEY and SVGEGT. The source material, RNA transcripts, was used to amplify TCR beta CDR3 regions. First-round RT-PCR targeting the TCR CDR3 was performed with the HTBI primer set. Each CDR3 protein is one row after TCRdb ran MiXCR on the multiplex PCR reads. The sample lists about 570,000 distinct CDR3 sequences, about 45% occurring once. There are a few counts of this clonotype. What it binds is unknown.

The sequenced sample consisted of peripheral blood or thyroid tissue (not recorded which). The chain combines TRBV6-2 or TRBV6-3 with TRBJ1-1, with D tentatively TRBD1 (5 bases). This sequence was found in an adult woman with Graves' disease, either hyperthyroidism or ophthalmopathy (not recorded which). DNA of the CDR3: TGTGCCAGCAGTCCTCAGGACAAATATGTGAACACTGAAGCTTTCTTT. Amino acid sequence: CASSPQDKYVNTEAFF.